The sequence of this TCR beta chain was determined in a study of human T cells and chemical hapten exposure listed by TCRdb under 2021. For context, the study as a whole: The libraries were sequenced as a pool, and the TCR yield per sample differed mostly because of small variations in library volumes within the pool. This study followed changes in the peripheral blood TCR repertoire in vivo during primary and secondary sensitization of alopecia patients to the hapten diphenylcyclopropenone (DPC). Study-level results and caveats: After repeated subsampling, changes were observed in the strength of the expansion versus patch-test correlation and in the threshold at which the correlation became significant. No change with DPC sensitization was found in the number of TCRs above 1 in 1000 frequency, and no evidence of global repertoire structure alterations was found.

Total RNA was extracted from unfractionated whole blood that had been collected in Tempus Blood RNA tubes. As TCR sequencing controls, roughly five healthy volunteers were used, with blood taken at day 0, 2 weeks and 6 weeks. During library preparation, unique molecular identifiers were attached to individual cDNA molecules so that TCRs could be counted quantitatively and reproducibly. Both TCR alpha and TCR beta chains were sequenced from each blood RNA sample. On the study's bioinformatics: The median number of TCRs per sample was over 95,000, ranging from 23,224 to 690,600. V, J and CDR3 annotation of the TCR reads was performed with the Decombinator software suite. To make PS versus PT1 abundance plots, every sample was subsampled to the same number of TCRs (28,000). TCRs were defined as expanded if absent before sensitization and observed at least eight times at the 2-week time point. In-frame beta chains were kept once TCRdb had trimmed the public reads at Q25 with fastp and called clones with MiXCR. Rows are combined by CDR3 protein, so each entry shows the most common genes and DNA. For this entry, the V and J calls and clone size follow TCRdb and not the study's own pipeline. This sample lists 120,000 or so distinct CDR3 sequences; more than 8.5% were detected once. The ten largest make up roughly 1.3% of the sample.

As regards this clonotype: Its binding antigen is unknown. No base qualities exist here, and no much larger clone lies one base off it.

The TCR was taken from a human donor in good health. Some clones in this sample may be carry-over from other donors' samples. Donor details come from another sample of the same person, matched by shared clones. Sequencing was performed on whole blood.

Here the CDR3 is given as CASSVMDSLAEAFF. The DNA sequence follows: TGTGCCAGCAGCGTCATGGACTCTTTAGCTGAAGCTTTCTTT. The chain is assembled from TRBV7-9 and TRBJ1-1; no D segment can be confidently identified. The V end loses 5 bases and the J end loses 6 bases, and a stretch of 16 bases separates them. Reading from cysteine to phenylalanine, the CDR3 counts 14 amino acids. Of all the DNA, just the CDR3 is kept, 42 bases in frame from base 1. Per the germline V gene (reference sequence), SEHNR is the CDR1 and FQNEAQ is the CDR2. Full variable domain (CDR3 extended with the reference TRBV7-9 and TRBJ1-1 proteins): DTGVSQNPRHKITKRGQNVTFRCDPISEHNRLYWYRQTLGQGPEFLTYFQNEAQLEKSRLLSDRFSAERPKGSFSTLEIQRTEQGDSAMYLCASSVMDSLAEAFFGQGTRLTVV.